The 2 T cell receptor beta chains reported below all come from one sample, sequenced in a study of blood T cells in healthy people across ages. A second about 7 to 11 cycle PCR used barcoded and J-beta primers. TCRdb analysed the 5' RACE reads with MiXCR anew, one entry per CDR3 protein. Here the sample spans over a million distinct CDR3 sequences, around 25% being singletons. In addition, the sample was reused for a study of T cells of mothers and their children.

Material: blood. Receptor source: a girl aged 2 to 10 in good health.

The chain has TRBV7-2 and TRBJ2-1, with 9 bases matching TRBD2. CDR1 SGHTA and CDR2 FQGNSA come from the germline V gene. J lost 6 bases, V lost 5 bases, and 11 bases had no gene match. This CDR3 is 16 amino acids long. CDR3 protein: CASSDPAGGRLNEQFF. The CDR3 DNA sequence: TGTGCCAGCAGCGACCCAGCGGGGGGCCGACTCAATGAGCAGTTCTTC.

This clonotype turned up a few times. The CDR3 does not end in the conserved phenylalanine or tryptophan, so this is likely a read error. The DNA is omitted, as the CDR3 cannot be located on it reliably, and the CDR3 follows TCRdb's listing. This chain joins TRBV3-1 and TRBJ2-5; TRBD1 is taken as the D call from the table, unchecked against the DNA. The CDR3 is 11 amino acids in total, end residues counted. Germline V CDR1 and CDR2: LGHDT, YNNKEL (reference sequence). The CDR3 reads CASSPGQGFWL.